One sample yielded the 14 T cell receptor beta chains listed below, sequenced in a study of shared clonotypes between healthy human individuals. Assay: immunoSEQ multiplex PCR; the TCRdb copy retains only in-frame clones and omits some. The sample carries approximately 1.1 million clones, more than 75% recorded once. Sequenced: memory CD4+ T cells from PBMCs. The subset denotes: CD45RA-negative fraction. The receptors shown here come from a man younger than 35 in good health. Some clones in this sample may be carry-over from other donors' samples.

The genes are TRBV5-1 and TRBJ2-7; D may be TRBD1 (6 bases). CDR3 length: 14 residues. With 0 bases removed from V and 3 bases from J, the gap between germline ends came to 10 bases. CDR1 and CDR2 from the germline V gene are SGHRS and YFSETQ. The CDR3 protein is CASSLEGRGYEQYF. The CDR3 DNA reads as TGCGCCAGCAGCTTGGAGGGCAGGGGCTACGAGCAGTACTTC.

V gene TRBV6-5 combines with J gene TRBJ1-1, with unresolved D. The V end lost 0 bases, the J end lost 5 bases, and 10 bases lay between the germline ends. This CDR3 comprises 14 residues. Germline loops: CDR1 MNHEY, CDR2 SVGAGI. CDR3 in DNA: TGTGCCAGCAGTTACTCGACGCGCAGGACTGAAGCTTTCTTT. Protein: CASSYSTRRTEAFF.

The chain joins TRBV18 to TRBJ1-5, with a weak D call TRBD1 (6 bases). In germline, CDR1 is KGHSH, CDR2 LQKENI. V lost 1 base, J lost 3 bases, and 10 bases lay in between. CDR3 length equals 15 residues. The CDR3 DNA sequence: TGTGCCAGCTCACCACGACAGGATATCAATCAGCCCCAGCATTTT. Protein product: CASSPRQDINQPQHF. Full variable domain (rest looked up from reference TRBV18 and TRBJ1-5): NAGVMQNPRHLVRRRGQEARLRCSPMKGHSHVYWYRQLPEEGLKFMVYLQKENIIDESGMPKERFSAEFPKEGPSILRIQQVVRGDSAAYFCASSPRQDINQPQHFGDGTRLSIL.

The rearrangement uses TRBV19 and TRBJ2-7, with 9 positions matching TRBD1. Looked up from germline, CDR1 is LNHDA and CDR2 is SQIVND (reference sequence). The ends lost 3 bases at V and 4 bases at J; junction bases unmatched: 7. The CDR3 length is 15 residues. The CDR3 bases are TGTGCCAGTAGTATGCCGGGACAGGGATGGTACGAGCAGTACTTC. Translating gives CASSMPGQGWYEQYF.

The chain employs TRBV7-2 and TRBJ2-5; 8 positions match TRBD2. This CDR3 region has 18 residues. The V and J ends lost 5 bases and 5 bases, in that order; junction bases with no gene match: 19. The V gene's germline CDR1 is SGHTA and CDR2 FQGNSA. The CDR3 nucleotides are TGTGCCAGCAGCCCCAATTCAGTCGGGAGGGATGCTAGGGAGACCCAGTACTTC. This codes for CASSPNSVGRDARETQYF.

CDR3 in DNA: TGTGCCAGCCGTACAGGGGCTAGCAATCAGCCCCAGCATTTT. Residues: CASRTGASNQPQHF. The V and J genes are TRBV6-5 and TRBJ1-5; the match to TRBD1 covers 7 bases. With 8 bases clipped from V and 0 bases from J, the junction kept 4 bases outside the gene matches. The CDR3 spans 14 residues. The V gene's germline CDR1 is MNHEY and CDR2 SVGAGI.

This sequence joins TRBV4-2 and TRBJ1-5, with D tentatively TRBD1 (6 bases). Germline V gives CDR1 LGHNA, CDR2 YNFKEQ. CDR3 length equals 14 residues. The germline V and J ends were trimmed by 3 bases and 7 bases, with 13 bases remaining between them. This chain's CDR3 is CASSQATGIQPQHF. CDR3 nucleotides: TGTGCCAGCAGCCAGGCAACAGGGATCCAGCCCCAGCATTTT.

The V and J genes are TRBV15 and TRBJ2-5; D might be TRBD1 (6 bases). V shed 8 bases and J shed 5 bases, with 15 bases lying between them. Germline V gives CDR1 LNHNV, CDR2 YYDKDF (reference sequence). This CDR3 contains 13 residues. CDR3 DNA sequence: TGTGCCACCGCACAGGGCAGCGCGGAGACCCAGTACTTC. Protein sequence: CATAQGSAETQYF.

This clone was seen at least ten times. The rearrangement links TRBV28 to TRBJ1-4; 12 bases fit TRBD1. With 3 bases clipped from V and 8 bases from J, the junction kept 13 bases outside the gene matches. The germline V gene has CDR1 MDHEN and CDR2 SYDVKM. CDR3 length: 18 amino acids. The CDR3 nucleotides read TGTGCCAGCAGTTTTCTGTGGGACAGGGGGCGAGGGAACGAAAAACTGTTTTTT. Protein product: CASSFLWDRGRGNEKLFF.

This clone was found once. The genes are TRBV10-3 and TRBJ1-5, with D possibly being TRBD1 (6 bases). From germline, CDR1 is ENHRY and CDR2 SYGVKD. This CDR3 spans 16 amino acids. Trimming shortened V by 0 bases and J by 6 bases, and 15 bases separated the two germline ends. The CDR3 reads CAISESGGDTGQPQHF. The CDR3 DNA reads as TGTGCCATCAGTGAGTCCGGAGGGGACACAGGTCAGCCCCAGCATTTT.

As DNA, the CDR3 is TGTGCTGGGGGCGGTGGGGCCAACGTCCTGACTTTC. Translated, it gives CAGGGGANVLTF. This sequence joins TRBV27 and TRBJ2-6, with D possibly matching TRBD1 (6 bases). The CDR3 extends over 12 amino acids. Germline CDR1 is MNHEY and CDR2 is SMNVEV (reference sequence).

The J gene is TRBJ1-1, the V gene TRBV14; D call uncertain. This CDR3 contains 13 residues. CDR1 SGHDN and CDR2 FVKESK come from the germline V gene. Trimming shortened V by 3 bases and J by 7 bases, and 12 bases separated the two germline ends. The CDR3 DNA sequence: TGTGCCAGCAGCCACCTCGGCCCCCTTGAAGCTTTCTTT. Translation: CASSHLGPLEAFF. The whole variable domain, filled in from reference TRBV14 and TRBJ1-1, reads EAGVTQFPSHSVIEKGQTVTLRCDPISGHDNLYWYRRVMGKEIKFLLHFVKESKQDESGMPNNRFLAERTGGTYSTLKVQPAELEDSGVYFCASSHLGPLEAFFGQGTRLTVV.

V and J are TRBV6-5 and TRBJ1-3; D is uncertain. Trimming shortened V by 0 bases and J by 4 bases, and 7 bases separated the two germline ends. CDR1 and CDR2 (germline): MNHEY, SVGAGI. The CDR3 has 14 amino acids. CDR3 bases: TGTGCCAGCAGTTACTCGATTGGGGGAAACACCATATATTTT. Translating gives CASSYSIGGNTIYF.

The V call is TRBV28, the J call TRBJ1-3; D call uncertain. In germline, CDR1 is MDHEN, CDR2 SYDVKM. With 7 bases removed from V and 6 bases from J, the gap between germline ends came to 13 bases. This CDR3 has 13 residues. CDR3 protein: CASMEVSANTIYF. CDR3 coding DNA: TGTGCCAGCATGGAGGTATCGGCAAACACCATATATTTT.